This is a list of T cell receptor beta chains from one sample in a study of blood T cell repertoires in COVID-19. The data were produced by immunoSEQ multiplex PCR, yet TCRdb's version contains in-frame clones alone and is incomplete. The table records a few hundred thousand clones, over 80% of them present only once. Sequenced sample: PBMCs or T cells enriched from blood (not recorded which). The receptors come from a woman aged 45-59 years who had recovered from COVID-19. Both conserved end residues are part of each CDR3. The D gene is left open where the match is weak. Clone size is given for some rows only: seen once, a few or many times, or a class if the clone is expanded.

j_call	v_call	clone_size	d_call	cdr3_nt	cdr3_aa
TRBJ1-1	TRBV27	.	TRBD1	TGTGCCAGCTCAGGGACAGCCAACACTGAAGCTTTCTTT	CASSGTANTEAFF
TRBJ2-7	TRBV7-3	.	.	TGTGCCAGCAGCTTAGGGGGCTCGGAGTTGGACTTC	CASSLGGSELDF
TRBJ1-1	TRBV19	.	.	TGTGCCAGTAGTATACAGGGGCCGAACACTGAAGCTTTCTTT	CASSIQGPNTEAFF
TRBJ1-4	TRBV15	.	.	TGTGCCACCAGCACACCGGGACTCCCTAATGAAAAACTGTTTTTT	CATSTPGLPNEKLFF
TRBJ1-2	TRBV4-3	.	.	TGCGCCAGCAGCCAAGATCACTCCCCCGCAGGGGGCTACACCTTC	CASSQDHSPAGGYTF
TRBJ1-3	TRBV19	.	.	TGTGCCAGTAGTATTTCCACAACCTCGGGAAACACCATATATTTT	CASSISTTSGNTIYF
TRBJ1-5	TRBV5-4	few	.	TGTGCCAGCAGCTACGGAGGCCCCGGGGATCAGCCCCAGCATTTT	CASSYGGPGDQPQHF
TRBJ2-3	TRBV7-9	.	.	TGTGCCAGCAGCTTCAGCGGACAGCCAGATACGCAGTATTTT	CASSFSGQPDTQYF
TRBJ1-2	TRBV30	.	TRBD1	TGTGCCTGGAGTACCGGACAGGGCCCATCCTATGGCTACACCTTC	CAWSTGQGPSYGYTF
TRBJ2-2	TRBV6-5	few	.	TGTGCCAGCAGTTCCCAGATGGACAGAACTGTGGAGCTGTTTTTT	CASSSQMDRTVELFF
TRBJ2-7	TRBV7-8	once	.	TGTGCCAGCAGCCCCCCCAGCGCCTCCTACGAGCAGTACTTC	CASSPPSASYEQYF
TRBJ2-5	TRBV15	.	.	TGTGCCACCAGCAGAGGGTTAGGGGACCAAGAGACCCAGTACTTC	CATSRGLGDQETQYF
TRBJ2-4	TRBV7-2	.	TRBD1	TGTGCCAGCAGCTTAGTCCTGACAGGGAAGGGAAACATTCAGTACTTC	CASSLVLTGKGNIQYF
TRBJ1-2	TRBV19	.	TRBD1	TGTGCCAGTAGCGTACAGGGGGCGTACTATGGCTACACCTTC	CASSVQGAYYGYTF
TRBJ1-6	TRBV15	.	.	TGTGCCACCAGCAGAGATCTGGGGGCAAATTCACCCCTCCACTTT	CATSRDLGANSPLHF
TRBJ1-2	TRBV10-3	few	TRBD1	TGTGCCATCAGTGGTAATGACAGGGGACTCTATGGCTACACCTTC	CAISGNDRGLYGYTF
TRBJ2-2	TRBV5-1	.	TRBD1	TGCGCCAGCAGCTTCCCCGGGACAGGGGGTTCCGGGGAGCTGTTTTTT	CASSFPGTGGSGELFF
TRBJ2-5	TRBV27	.	.	TGTGCCAGCAGTGCGCCCGGGTTGTTAGAGACCCAGTACTTC	CASSAPGLLETQYF
TRBJ1-5	TRBV19	.	.	TGTGCCAGTAGTATGGTCAGGGCCGATCAGCCCCAGCATTTT	CASSMVRADQPQHF
TRBJ1-1	TRBV27	.	.	TGTGCCAGCAGTTTATTTCGGGGGACTGAAGCTTTCTTT	CASSLFRGTEAFF
TRBJ1-2	TRBV30	few	.	TGTGCCTGGAGTGTACAAGGCAGGCTTATCTTC	CAWSVQGRLIF
TRBJ1-5	TRBV5-5	.	.	TGTGCCAGCAGCTTGGAATTCGGTCGGGGTCAGCCCCAGCATTTT	CASSLEFGRGQPQHF
TRBJ2-4	TRBV6-5	.	TRBD1	TGTGCCAGCAGTAAACAGGGGACCACGTACTTC	CASSKQGTTYF
TRBJ1-1	TRBV12-5	.	TRBD1	TGTGCTAGTGGTTTGTTACAGGGGGGTGAAGCTTTCTTT	CASGLLQGGEAFF
TRBJ1-1	TRBV19	.	TRBD1	TGTGCCAGTAGTACGCTTGGACAGGGGGCGCGGTTGCGGACTGAAGCTTTCTTT	CASSTLGQGARLRTEAFF
TRBJ1-5	TRBV2	.	.	TGTGCCAGCAGTGAACGGTGGCTGGGTCAGGATCAGCCCCAGCATTTT	CASSERWLGQDQPQHF
TRBJ2-2	TRBV6-1	.	TRBD1	TGTGCCAGCAGTGACCAGGGGGCGACGGGGGAGCTGTTTTTT	CASSDQGATGELFF
TRBJ1-2	TRBV5-6	.	TRBD1	TGTGCCAGCAGCTTGAGCCCCTCAGGGGGCACTAACTATGGCTACACCTTC	CASSLSPSGGTNYGYTF
TRBJ1-3	TRBV20-1	few	TRBD1	TGCAGTGCTAGTCCCGGGACAGGGTCAGGAAACACCATATATTTT	CSASPGTGSGNTIYF